A single sample is the source of the 18 T cell receptor beta chains below, sequenced in a study of diagnostic markers for celiac disease. TCRdb re-called the reads and shows each CDR3 protein once, DNA omitted. Across around 400 distinct CDR3 sequences, the top ten clones capture about 45% of the sample. Sequencing input: either unsorted cells or a sorted T cell fraction (not recorded which). These receptors were taken from a human donor. This table probably holds off-target reads from a library built for another chain.

This clonotype is medium-sized by frequency. This chain links TRBV5-5 with TRBJ1-5. The CDR3 contains 15 residues. Germline V gene lookup returns CDR1 SGHKS and CDR2 YYEKEE (reference sequence). The chain's CDR3 is CASSLAGRYNQPQHF.

This clonotype shows up as medium-sized by frequency. V usage is TRBV6-5 and J usage is TRBJ1-2; TCRdb outputs TRBD1, but without DNA this stays unchecked. CDR1 is MNHEY and CDR2 is SVGAGI in the germline V gene. CDR3 length: 14 amino acids. The CDR3 protein is CASSRDRARSGYTF.

This clonotype counts as large by frequency. The genes are TRBV7-3 and TRBJ1-1; as DNA is missing, the TRBD1 call by TCRdb cannot be tested. Germline values: CDR1 SGHTA, CDR2 FQGTGA. This CDR3 is built from 15 residues. The CDR3 region is CASSSGQGANTEAFF. Supplemented by reference TRBV7-3 and TRBJ1-1, the full variable domain reads GAGVSQTPSNKVTEKGKYVELRCDPISGHTALYWYRQSLGQGPEFLIYFQGTGAADDSGLPNDRFFAVRPEGSVSTLKIQRTERGDSAVYLCASSSGQGANTEAFFGQGTRLTVV.

The chain uses TRBV20-1 and TRBJ2-1; TCRdb calls TRBD2, which cannot be checked without DNA. CDR1 and CDR2 from the germline V gene are DFQATT and SNEGSKA (reference sequence). CDR3 size: 12 residues. CDR3 residues: CSGSGTYNEQFF.

Measured by frequency, this clonotype is medium-sized. This chain joins TRBV15 and TRBJ1-2. CDR3 size: 14 residues. Germline V CDR1 and CDR2: LNHNV, YYDKDF (reference sequence). The CDR3 protein is CATSRENVGYGYTF.

According to its frequency, this clonotype is medium-sized (0.01 to 0.1%). The V gene is TRBV2, the J gene TRBJ1-6. CDR1 and CDR2 (germline): SNHLY, FYNNEI. The CDR3 totals 14 residues. The CDR3 loop is CASSDVAGRSPLHF.

This clonotype ranks as medium-sized in terms of frequency. CDR3: CASSLERGSTGELFF. The chain uses TRBV5-1 and TRBJ2-2. CDR3 length: 15 residues. The germline CDR1 and CDR2 sequences are SGHRS and YFSETQ.

The chain couples TRBV28 to TRBJ2-3; the D gene TCRdb calls, TRBD1, cannot be checked with no DNA. The CDR3 has 16 amino acids. Germline assignment: CDR1 MDHEN and CDR2 SYDVKM. CDR3 residues: CASSFPGTGIGNTQYF.

The chain recombines TRBV12-3 or TRBV12-4 with TRBJ2-1; lacking DNA, the TRBD2 call made by TCRdb goes unchecked. CDR3 length: 17 amino acids. CDR3 in amino acids: CASPPRRRDGPYNEQFF.

By frequency, this clonotype registers medium-sized. This chain connects TRBV29-1 to TRBJ2-3; the TRBD1 assignment by TCRdb is unverifiable without DNA. CDR1 and CDR2 from the germline V gene are SQVTM and ANQGSEA. The CDR3 extends over 13 amino acids. The CDR3 loop is CSVAGQSTDTQYF.

The rearrangement uses TRBV12-5 and TRBJ1-1; as DNA is missing, the TRBD1 call by TCRdb cannot be tested. This CDR3 has 14 amino acids. In germline, CDR1 is LGHNT, CDR2 FRNRAP. The CDR3 sequence is CASGLGGRNTEAFF.

The chain employs TRBV20-1 and TRBJ2-1. Germline V CDR1 and CDR2: DFQATT, SNEGSKA (reference sequence). The CDR3 loop spans 14 amino acids. The CDR3 region is CSARDPLGYNEQFF.

The chain uses TRBV30 and TRBJ1-4. CDR1 is GTSNPN, CDR2 SVGIG, per germline (reference sequence). CDR3 length: 13 residues. CDR3 sequence: CAWSVTSNEKLFF.

This clonotype is medium-sized by frequency. The chain has TRBV12-3 or TRBV12-4 and TRBJ2-7. The CDR3 contains 13 residues. The CDR3 spells CASSLRGRYEQYF.

Its frequency marks this clonotype as medium-sized. The rearrangement uses TRBV20-1 and TRBJ2-3; checking the TCRdb D call of TRBD1 is not possible without DNA. Germline CDR1 is DFQATT and CDR2 is SNEGSKA (reference sequence). The CDR3 is made up of 13 amino acids. CDR3 loop: CSARDELGATQYF.

This clonotype is called medium-sized based on its frequency. This chain joins TRBV28 and TRBJ1-6; the TRBD1 assignment by TCRdb is unverifiable without DNA. In germline, CDR1 is MDHEN, CDR2 SYDVKM. The CDR3 extends over 15 amino acids. The CDR3 spells CASSSTGDGDSPLHF.

This clonotype is classed as medium-sized (0.01 to 0.1%) by frequency. The chain couples TRBV29-1 to TRBJ2-7. Germline CDR1 SQVTM, CDR2 ANQGSEA. The CDR3 extends over 12 amino acids. The CDR3 spells CSVEERDYEQYF.

Judged by frequency, this clonotype is medium-sized. The chain is built from TRBV20-1 and TRBJ1-5; TCRdb proposes TRBD1, but this gene call is untestable without DNA. The CDR3 is 16 amino acids. Per germline, CDR1 DFQATT and CDR2 SNEGSKA (reference sequence). The CDR3 loop reads CSATVGVGASNQPQHF.